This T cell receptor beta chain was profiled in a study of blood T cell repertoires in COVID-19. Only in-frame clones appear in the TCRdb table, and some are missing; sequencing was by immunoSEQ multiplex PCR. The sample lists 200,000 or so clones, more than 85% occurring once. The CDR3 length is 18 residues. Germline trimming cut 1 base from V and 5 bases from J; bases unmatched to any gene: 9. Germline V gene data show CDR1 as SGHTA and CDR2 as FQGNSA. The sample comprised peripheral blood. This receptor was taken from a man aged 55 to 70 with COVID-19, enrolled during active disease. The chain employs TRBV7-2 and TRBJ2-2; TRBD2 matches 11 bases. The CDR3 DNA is TGTGCCAGCAGCTTAGTTGGTAGTCCTAGCGGGAGGACCGGGGAGCTGTTTTTT. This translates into CASSLVGSPSGRTGELFF.